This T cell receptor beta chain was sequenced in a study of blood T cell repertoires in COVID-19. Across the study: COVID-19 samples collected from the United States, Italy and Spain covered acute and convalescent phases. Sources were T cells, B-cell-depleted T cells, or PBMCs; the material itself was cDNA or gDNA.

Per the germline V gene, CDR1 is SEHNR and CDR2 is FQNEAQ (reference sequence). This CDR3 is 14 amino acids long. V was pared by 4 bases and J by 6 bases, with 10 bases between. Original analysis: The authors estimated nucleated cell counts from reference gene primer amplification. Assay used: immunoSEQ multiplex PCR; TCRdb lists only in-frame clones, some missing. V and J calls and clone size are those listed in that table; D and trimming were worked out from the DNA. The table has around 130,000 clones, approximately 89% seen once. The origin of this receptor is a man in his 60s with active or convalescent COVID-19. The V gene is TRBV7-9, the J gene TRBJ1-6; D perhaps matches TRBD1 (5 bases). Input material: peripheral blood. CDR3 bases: TGTGCCAGCAGCTCCAACGGGGGTAATTCACCCCTCCACTTT. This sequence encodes CASSSNGGNSPLHF.